The present entry profiles one TCR beta chain with its context. The antigen is undetermined. The data are from a study of cytomegalovirus exposure and HLA in healthy donors. General study findings and limits: CMV serostatus was the sole immune exposure information available.

PCR used 60 Vbeta primers and 13 Jbeta primers. The protocol was immunoSEQ multiplex PCR, while the TCRdb copy is restricted to in-frame clones and leaves out a portion. The sample lists over 90,000 clones, around 64% occurring once. Germline CDR1 and CDR2: MGHRA and YSYEKL. This CDR3 has 15 residues. V was clipped by 4 bases and J by 3 bases; unmatched bases: 9. The sequenced sample consisted of PBMCs. The source is a man aged 60-69 years in good health and CMV-seronegative. The rearrangement uses TRBV4-1 and TRBJ2-7; the match to TRBD1 covers 7 bases. Here the CDR3 DNA reads TGCGCCAGCAGCCCCACGGACAGGCAACTCTACGAGCAGTACTTC. It specifies CASSPTDRQLYEQYF.